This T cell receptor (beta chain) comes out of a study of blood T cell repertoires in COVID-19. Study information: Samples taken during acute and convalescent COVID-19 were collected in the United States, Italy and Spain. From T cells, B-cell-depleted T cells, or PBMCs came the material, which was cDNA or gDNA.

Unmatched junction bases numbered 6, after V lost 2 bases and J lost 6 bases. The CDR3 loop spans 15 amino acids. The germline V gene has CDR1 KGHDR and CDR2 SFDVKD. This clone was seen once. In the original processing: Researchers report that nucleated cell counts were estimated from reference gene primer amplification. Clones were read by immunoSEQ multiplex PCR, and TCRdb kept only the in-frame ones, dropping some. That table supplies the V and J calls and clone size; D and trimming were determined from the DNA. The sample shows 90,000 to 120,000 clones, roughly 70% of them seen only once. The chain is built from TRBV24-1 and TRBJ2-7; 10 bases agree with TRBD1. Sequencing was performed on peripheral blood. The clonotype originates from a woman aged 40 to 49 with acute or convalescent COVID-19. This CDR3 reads CATSDSGTGVTEQYF. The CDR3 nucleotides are TGTGCCACCAGTGATTCCGGGACAGGGGTAACCGAGCAGTACTTC.